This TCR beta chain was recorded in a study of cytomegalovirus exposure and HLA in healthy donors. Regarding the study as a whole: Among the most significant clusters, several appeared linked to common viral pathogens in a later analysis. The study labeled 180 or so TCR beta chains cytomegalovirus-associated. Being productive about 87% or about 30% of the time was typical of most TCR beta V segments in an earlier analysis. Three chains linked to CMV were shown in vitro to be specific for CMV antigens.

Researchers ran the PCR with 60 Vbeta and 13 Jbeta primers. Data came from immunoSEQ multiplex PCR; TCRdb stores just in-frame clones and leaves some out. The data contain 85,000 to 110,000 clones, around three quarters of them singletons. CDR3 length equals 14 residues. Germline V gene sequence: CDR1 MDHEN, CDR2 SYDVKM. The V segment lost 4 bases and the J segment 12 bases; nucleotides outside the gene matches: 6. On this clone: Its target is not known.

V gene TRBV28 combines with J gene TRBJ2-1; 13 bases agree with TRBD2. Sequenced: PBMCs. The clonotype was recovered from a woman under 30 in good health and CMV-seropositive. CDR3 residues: CASSSTSGRPGQFF. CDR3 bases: TGTGCCAGCAGTTCGACTAGCGGGAGGCCTGGGCAGTTCTTC. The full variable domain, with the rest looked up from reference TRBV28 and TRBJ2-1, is DVKVTQSSRYLVKRTGEKVFLECVQDMDHENMFWYRQDPGLGLRLIYFSYDVKMKEKGDIPEGYSVSREKKERFSLILESASTNQTSMYLCASSSTSGRPGQFFGPGTRLTVL.